This T cell receptor (beta chain) derives from a study of regulatory T cells in long-lasting Graves disease. Study in general: Graves' disease counted as persistent after over 5 years of antithyroid drugs with positive TSH receptor antibodies.

Through Arm-PCR of CDR3 regions and iRepertoire HTBI primers, TCR beta libraries were built. As originally analysed: The identification of 62 TRBV and roughly 15 TRBJ segments was made across samples. TCRdb passed the multiplex PCR reads through MiXCR, listing each CDR3 protein once. The V and J calls, along with clone size, are taken from TCRdb and not from the paper's own processing. The sample consists of 400,000 to 500,000 distinct CDR3 sequences, 20% to 25% of them appearing once. This clonotype was seen ten or more times. Its cognate antigen is unknown. Trimming pared 8 bases from V and 1 base from J, leaving 11 bases between. The CDR3 covers 13 residues. CDR1 SNHLY and CDR2 FYNNEI come from the germline V gene. Noted time point: persistent/refractory GD, antithyroid drugs over 5 years with positive TRAb. From PBMCs, RNA was extracted and then used to make the TCR library. Roughly 10 milliliters of peripheral blood were taken and placed in EDTA tubes.

Findings and caveats of the study: Persistent disease samples used TRBV28, TRBJ1-2 and TRBJ2-5 preferentially.

V gene TRBV2 combines with J gene TRBJ1-2; no reliable D call. The sample here was peripheral blood mononuclear cells (PBMCs), taken when the disease was refractory, from a patient treated with antithyroid drugs. This clonotype was obtained from a female donor with Graves disease. The CDR3 is CASAANVNYGYTF. The DNA for the CDR3 is TGTGCCAGCGCAGCAAACGTTAACTATGGCTACACCTTC.